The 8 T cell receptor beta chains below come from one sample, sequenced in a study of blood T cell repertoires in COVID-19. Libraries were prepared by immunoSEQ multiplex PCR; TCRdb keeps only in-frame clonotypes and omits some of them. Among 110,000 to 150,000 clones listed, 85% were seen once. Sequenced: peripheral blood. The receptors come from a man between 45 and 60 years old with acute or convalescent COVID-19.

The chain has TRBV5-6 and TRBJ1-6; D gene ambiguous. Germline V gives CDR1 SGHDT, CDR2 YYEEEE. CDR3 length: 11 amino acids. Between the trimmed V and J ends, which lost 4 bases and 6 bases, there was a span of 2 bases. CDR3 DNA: TGTGCCAGCAGCCGTAATTCACCCCTCCACTTT. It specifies CASSRNSPLHF.

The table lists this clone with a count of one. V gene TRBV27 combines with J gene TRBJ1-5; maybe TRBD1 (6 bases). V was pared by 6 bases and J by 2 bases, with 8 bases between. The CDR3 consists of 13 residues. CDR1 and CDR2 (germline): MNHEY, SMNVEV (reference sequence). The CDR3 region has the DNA TGTGCCAGCAGCAACAGGGGCAATCAGCCCCAGCATTTT. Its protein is CASSNRGNQPQHF.

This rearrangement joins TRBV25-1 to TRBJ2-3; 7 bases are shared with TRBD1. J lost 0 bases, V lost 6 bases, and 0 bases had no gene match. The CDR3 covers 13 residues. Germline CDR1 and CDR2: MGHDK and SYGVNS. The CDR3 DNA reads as TGTGCCAGCAGACAGGGGAGCACAGATACGCAGTATTTT. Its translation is CASRQGSTDTQYF.

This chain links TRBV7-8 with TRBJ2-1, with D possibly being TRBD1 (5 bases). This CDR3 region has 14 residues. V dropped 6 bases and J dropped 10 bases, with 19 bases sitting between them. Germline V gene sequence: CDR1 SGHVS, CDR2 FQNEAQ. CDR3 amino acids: CASSPPTGFSEQFF. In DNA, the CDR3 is TGTGCCAGCAGTCCACCTACAGGATTCAGCGAGCAGTTCTTC.

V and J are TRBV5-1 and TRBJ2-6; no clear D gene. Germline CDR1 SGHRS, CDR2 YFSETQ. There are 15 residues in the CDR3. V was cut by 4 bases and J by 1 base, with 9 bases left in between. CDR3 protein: CASSAGKSGANVLTF. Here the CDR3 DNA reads TGCGCCAGCAGCGCAGGTAAATCTGGGGCCAACGTCCTGACTTTC. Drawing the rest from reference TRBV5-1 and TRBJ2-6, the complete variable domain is KAGVTQTPRYLIKTRGQQVTLSCSPISGHRSVSWYQQTPGQGLQFLFEYFSETQRNKGNFPGRFSGRQFSNSRSEMNVSTLELGDSALYLCASSAGKSGANVLTFGAGSRLTVL.

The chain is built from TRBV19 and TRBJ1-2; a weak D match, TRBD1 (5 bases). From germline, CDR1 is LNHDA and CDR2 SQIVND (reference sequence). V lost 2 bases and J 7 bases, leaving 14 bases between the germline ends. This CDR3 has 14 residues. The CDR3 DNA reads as TGTGCCAGTAGTATACCCGGCAGGGTGGCTGGCTACACCTTC. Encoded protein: CASSIPGRVAGYTF.

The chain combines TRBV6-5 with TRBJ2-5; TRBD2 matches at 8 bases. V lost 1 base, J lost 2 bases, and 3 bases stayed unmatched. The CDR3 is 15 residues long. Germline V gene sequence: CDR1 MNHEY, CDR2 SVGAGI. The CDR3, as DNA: TGTGCCAGCAGTTACTTTAGCGGGGTTCAAGAGACCCAGTACTTC. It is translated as CASSYFSGVQETQYF.

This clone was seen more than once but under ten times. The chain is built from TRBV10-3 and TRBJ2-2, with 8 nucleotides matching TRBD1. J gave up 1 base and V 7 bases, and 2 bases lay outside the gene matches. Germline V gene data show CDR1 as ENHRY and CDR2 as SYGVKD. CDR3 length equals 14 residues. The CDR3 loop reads CAITGTGNTGELFF. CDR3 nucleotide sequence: TGTGCCATCACAGGGACAGGGAACACCGGGGAGCTGTTTTTT.